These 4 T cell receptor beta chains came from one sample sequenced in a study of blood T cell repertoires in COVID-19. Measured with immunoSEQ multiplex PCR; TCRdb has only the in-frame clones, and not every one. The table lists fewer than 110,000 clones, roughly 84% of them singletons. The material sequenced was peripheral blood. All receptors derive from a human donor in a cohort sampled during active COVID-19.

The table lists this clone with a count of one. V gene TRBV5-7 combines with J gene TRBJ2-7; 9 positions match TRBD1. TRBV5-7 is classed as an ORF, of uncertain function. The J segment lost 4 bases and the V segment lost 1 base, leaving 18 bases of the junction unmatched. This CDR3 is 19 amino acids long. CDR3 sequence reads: CASSLRDRVSHPGIYEQYF. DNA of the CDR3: TGTGCCAGCAGCTTGAGGGACAGGGTTTCCCATCCTGGCATATACGAGCAGTACTTC.

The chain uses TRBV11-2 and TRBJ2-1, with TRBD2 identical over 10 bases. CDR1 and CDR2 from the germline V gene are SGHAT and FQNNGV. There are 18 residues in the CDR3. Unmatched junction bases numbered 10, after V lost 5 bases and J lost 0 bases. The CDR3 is CASSPRLAGSSSYNEQFF. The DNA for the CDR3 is TGTGCCAGCAGCCCACGACTAGCGGGCTCGAGCTCCTACAATGAGCAGTTCTTC.

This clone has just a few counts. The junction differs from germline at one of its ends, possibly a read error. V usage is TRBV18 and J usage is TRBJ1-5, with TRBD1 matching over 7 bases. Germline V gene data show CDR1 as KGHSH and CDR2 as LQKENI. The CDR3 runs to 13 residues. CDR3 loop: CASSGGQNLPQHF. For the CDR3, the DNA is TGTGCCAGCTCCGGGGGACAGAATCTGCCCCAGCATTTT.

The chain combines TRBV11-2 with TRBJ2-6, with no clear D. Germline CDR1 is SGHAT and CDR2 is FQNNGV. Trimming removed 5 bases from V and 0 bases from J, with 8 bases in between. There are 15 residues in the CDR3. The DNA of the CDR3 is TGTGCCAGCAGCCCTGTTATCTCTGGGGCCAACGTCCTGACTTTC. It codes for CASSPVISGANVLTF.